This T cell receptor (beta chain) appears in the sequencing data of a study of neurological immune-mediated disorders. In germline, CDR1 is MNHEY, CDR2 SVGAGI. The CDR3 contains 13 residues. Trimming removed 6 bases from V and 0 bases from J, with 8 bases in between. Sample time point: longitudinal time-point 2. Findings of the study overall: None of the CDR3 amino acid sequences of expanded clones recurred across subjects, suggesting private repertoires in all groups. It was HTLV-1-associated myelopathy that showed the most TCR clonal expansion, while multiple sclerosis showed the least, falling below healthy controls.

Synthesis of cDNA was carried out by template-switch 5'RACE. The reaction used 10-nucleotide random UMIs. TCRdb recomputed calls from the 5' RACE reads with MiXCR, one row per CDR3 protein. The sample contains roughly 49,000 distinct CDR3 sequences, over 10% of which appear only once. There are many counts of this clonotype. Its matching antigen is unknown. The rearrangement joins TRBV6-5 to TRBJ2-5; D unresolved. What was sequenced was PBMCs. This clonotype originated in a male donor with HTLV-1-associated myelopathy (HAM/TSP). CDR3 DNA sequence: TGTGCCAGCAGCAGTATGTACCAAGAGACCCAGTACTTC. Protein: CASSSMYQETQYF.